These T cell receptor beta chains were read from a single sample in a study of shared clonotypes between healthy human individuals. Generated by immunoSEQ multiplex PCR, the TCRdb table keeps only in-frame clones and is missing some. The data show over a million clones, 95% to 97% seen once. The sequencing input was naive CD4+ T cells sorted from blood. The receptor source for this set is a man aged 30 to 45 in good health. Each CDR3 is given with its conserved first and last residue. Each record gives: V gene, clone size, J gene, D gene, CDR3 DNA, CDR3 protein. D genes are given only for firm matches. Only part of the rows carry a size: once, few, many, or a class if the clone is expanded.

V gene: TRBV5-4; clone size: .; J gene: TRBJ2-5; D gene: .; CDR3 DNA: TGTGCCAGCAGCCCCGGTCGACCGAAGGAGACCCAGTACTTC; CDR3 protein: CASSPGRPKETQYF
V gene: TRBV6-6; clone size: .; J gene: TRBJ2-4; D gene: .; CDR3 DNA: TGTGCCAGCAGCCGGGACTCTCTAGCCAAAAACATTCAGTACTTC; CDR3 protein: CASSRDSLAKNIQYF
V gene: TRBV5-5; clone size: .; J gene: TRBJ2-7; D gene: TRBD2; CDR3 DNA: TGTGCCAGCAGCTTTGGGCTAGCGGGAGGCTACTCCTACGAGCAGTACTTC; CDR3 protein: CASSFGLAGGYSYEQYF
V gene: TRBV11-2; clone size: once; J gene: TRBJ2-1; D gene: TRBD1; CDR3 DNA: TGTGCCAGCAGCTTACTAATCCGGGGACAGCCCGAGCAGTTCTTC; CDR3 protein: CASSLLIRGQPEQFF
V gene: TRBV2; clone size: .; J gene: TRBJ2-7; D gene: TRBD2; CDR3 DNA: TGTGCCAGCAGTTCAGGGACTAGCAAGGATAGCTCCTACGAGCAGTACTTC; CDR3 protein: CASSSGTSKDSSYEQYF
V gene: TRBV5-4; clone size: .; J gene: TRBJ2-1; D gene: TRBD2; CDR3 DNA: TGTGCCAGCAGCAAGCGGGAGGGATACAATGAGCAGTTCTTC; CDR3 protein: CASSKREGYNEQFF
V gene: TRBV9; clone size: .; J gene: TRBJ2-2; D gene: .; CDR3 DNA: TGTGCCAGCAGCGTGGTCAGGGTTGGCGGGGAGCTGTTTTTT; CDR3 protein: CASSVVRVGGELFF
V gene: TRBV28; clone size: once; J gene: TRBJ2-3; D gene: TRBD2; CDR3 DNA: TGTGCCAGCAGCCTTCGTGGGACTAGCGGGGTAATTGCGCAGTATTTT; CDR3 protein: CASSLRGTSGVIAQYF
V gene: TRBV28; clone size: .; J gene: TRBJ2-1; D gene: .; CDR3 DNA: TGTGCCAGCAGTCCGCGCTATTGGATGCGGCTAGAATACAATGAGCAGTTCTTC; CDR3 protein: CASSPRYWMRLEYNEQFF
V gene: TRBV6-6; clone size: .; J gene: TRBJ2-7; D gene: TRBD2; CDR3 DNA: TGTGCCAGCACCTTAGCGGGAGACGGATACGAGCAGTACTTC; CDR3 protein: CASTLAGDGYEQYF
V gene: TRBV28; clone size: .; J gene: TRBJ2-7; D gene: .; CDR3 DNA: TGTGCCAGCAGTTCCGGGACGGTACTCTACGAGCAGTACTTC; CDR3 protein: CASSSGTVLYEQYF